A selection of T cell receptor beta chains follows, all from one sample in a study of T cells in Graves' hyperthyroidism and ophthalmopathy. TCRdb ran MiXCR on the multiplex PCR reads and lists one entry per CDR3 protein. The data show 300,000 to 450,000 distinct CDR3 sequences, approximately 13% seen once. What was sequenced was blood. The receptors stem from a woman aged 60-75 years with Graves' hyperthyroidism. The CDR3 runs from the conserved cysteine through the conserved F or W. Fields, in order: CDR3 DNA, CDR3 protein, V gene, D gene, clone size, J gene. A D gene is named only where the DNA matches it firmly. Some rows have no size entry. The others give once, few or many, or a class for an expanded clone.

CDR3 DNA: TGTGCCAGCAGCCGCCGGGACGGCGGGGAGACCCAGTACTTC
CDR3 protein: CASSRRDGGETQYF
V gene: TRBV11-2
D gene: -
clone size: -
J gene: TRBJ2-5

CDR3 DNA: TGTGCCAGCAGCCCGATGGGGGTTGAGACCCAGTACTTC
CDR3 protein: CASSPMGVETQYF
V gene: TRBV11-2
D gene: -
clone size: -
J gene: TRBJ2-5

CDR3 DNA: TGCGCCAGCAGTGACTTGACAGATAACACCGGGGAGCTGTTTTTT
CDR3 protein: CASSDLTDNTGELFF
V gene: TRBV10-2
D gene: -
clone size: -
J gene: TRBJ2-2

CDR3 DNA: TGTGCCAGCAGCCCGGGACCCGCAACGGGCGGCTACACCTTC
CDR3 protein: CASSPGPATGGYTF
V gene: TRBV7-9
D gene: -
clone size: few
J gene: TRBJ1-2

CDR3 DNA: TGTGCCAGCAGTTTAGCGATAGGAGACAGGGGTAAAACTGAGCAGTTCTTC
CDR3 protein: CASSLAIGDRGKTEQFF
V gene: TRBV12-3/TRBV12-4
D gene: TRBD1
clone size: many
J gene: TRBJ2-1

CDR3 DNA: TGTGCCAGTTCCCGGGGCGAACATCAGCCCCAGCATTTT
CDR3 protein: CASSRGEHQPQHF
V gene: TRBV6-2/TRBV6-3
D gene: -
clone size: many
J gene: TRBJ1-5

CDR3 DNA: TGTGCCAGCAGTCCACCTAGCGGGATCTTCACAGATACGCAGTATTTT
CDR3 protein: CASSPPSGIFTDTQYF
V gene: TRBV12-3/TRBV12-4
D gene: TRBD2
clone size: many
J gene: TRBJ2-3

CDR3 DNA: TGTGCCAGCAGTTCATCCGGGACTAGCGGGAATGAGCAGTTCTTC
CDR3 protein: CASSSSGTSGNEQFF
V gene: TRBV28
D gene: TRBD2
clone size: many
J gene: TRBJ2-1

CDR3 DNA: TGTGCCAGCAGCCCACAGGGACTAGCGGATTCCTACGAGCAGTACTTC
CDR3 protein: CASSPQGLADSYEQYF
V gene: TRBV13
D gene: TRBD2
clone size: many
J gene: TRBJ2-7

CDR3 DNA: TGCAGCGTTGAAGCGGGCGGGAGGCCCAATGAGCAGTTCTTC
CDR3 protein: CSVEAGGRPNEQFF
V gene: TRBV29-1
D gene: TRBD2
clone size: few
J gene: TRBJ2-1

CDR3 DNA: TGTGCCAGCTCACCGAGGAGCTCCGGGACTAGCGGGCGATACGAGCAGTACTTC
CDR3 protein: CASSPRSSGTSGRYEQYF
V gene: TRBV11-3
D gene: TRBD2
clone size: -
J gene: TRBJ2-7

CDR3 DNA: TGTGCCAGTAGTGTAGCGGGAGCGTCGGATACGCAGTATTTT
CDR3 protein: CASSVAGASDTQYF
V gene: TRBV19
D gene: TRBD2
clone size: many
J gene: TRBJ2-3

CDR3 DNA: TGTGCCAGCAGCCAAGTTCAAGCGGGGGCCTACGAGCAGTACTTC
CDR3 protein: CASSQVQAGAYEQYF
V gene: TRBV3-1
D gene: TRBD2
clone size: many
J gene: TRBJ2-7

CDR3 DNA: TGTGCCAGCAGCCCGTCGACAGGGCTGTCGTTGAACACTGAAGCTTTCTTT
CDR3 protein: CASSPSTGLSLNTEAFF
V gene: TRBV3-1
D gene: TRBD1
clone size: many
J gene: TRBJ1-1

CDR3 DNA: TGTGCCAGTACTCCCGCCCAGCATTTT
CDR3 protein: CASTPAQHF
V gene: TRBV6-2/TRBV6-3
D gene: -
clone size: many
J gene: TRBJ1-5

CDR3 DNA: TGTGCCAGCAGCTCCGGACAGGGGGGGGGGGAAAAACTGTTTTTT
CDR3 protein: CASSSGQGGGEKLFF
V gene: TRBV7-9
D gene: TRBD1
clone size: -
J gene: TRBJ1-4

CDR3 DNA: TGCGCCAGCAGCTTGGAGGTTAGCGGGGACATTCAGTACTTC
CDR3 protein: CASSLEVSGDIQYF
V gene: TRBV5-1
D gene: TRBD2
clone size: many
J gene: TRBJ2-4

CDR3 DNA: TGTGCCAGCAGCTTAGGCCCAGGAGGGCCCGGACAGCCCCAGCATTTT
CDR3 protein: CASSLGPGGPGQPQHF
V gene: TRBV7-2
D gene: -
clone size: many
J gene: TRBJ1-5

CDR3 DNA: TGTGCCAGCAGTTTATCAGGGATTGTAACTAATGAAAAACTGTTTTTT
CDR3 protein: CASSLSGIVTNEKLFF
V gene: TRBV28
D gene: -
clone size: -
J gene: TRBJ1-4

CDR3 DNA: TGTGCCTGGAGTGTGAGCAGGGCTCAGCCCCAGCATTTT
CDR3 protein: CAWSVSRAQPQHF
V gene: TRBV30
D gene: -
clone size: many
J gene: TRBJ1-5

CDR3 DNA: TGCGCCAGCAGCCCCACCTCCTCCAGGGACTACGAGCAGTACTTC
CDR3 protein: CASSPTSSRDYEQYF
V gene: TRBV4-1
D gene: -
clone size: many
J gene: TRBJ2-7

CDR3 DNA: TGTGCCTGGAGTGTGTGGTACACTGAAGCTTTCTTT
CDR3 protein: CAWSVWYTEAFF
V gene: TRBV30
D gene: -
clone size: many
J gene: TRBJ1-1

CDR3 DNA: TGTGCCAGCAGTGAATTTTCGGGACAGGTCTACGAGCAGTACTTC
CDR3 protein: CASSEFSGQVYEQYF
V gene: TRBV2
D gene: TRBD1
clone size: many
J gene: TRBJ2-7

CDR3 DNA: TGTGCCAGTAGTAGGCGCAGGGGTCGTGACACAGATACGCAGTATTTT
CDR3 protein: CASSRRRGRDTDTQYF
V gene: TRBV19
D gene: -
clone size: few
J gene: TRBJ2-3

CDR3 DNA: TGCAGCATCAACCGGGACAGAGAAGATGAGCAGTTCTTC
CDR3 protein: CSINRDREDEQFF
V gene: TRBV20-1
D gene: TRBD1
clone size: -
J gene: TRBJ2-1

CDR3 DNA: TGTGCCAGCAGCATGGGACAGGAAGAGACCCAGTACTTC
CDR3 protein: CASSMGQEETQYF
V gene: TRBV7-3
D gene: TRBD1
clone size: few
J gene: TRBJ2-5

CDR3 DNA: TGCAGCGTTGAACAACAGGGGAAAGGGGCTTATGGCTACACCTTC
CDR3 protein: CSVEQQGKGAYGYTF
V gene: TRBV29-1
D gene: TRBD1
clone size: -
J gene: TRBJ1-2

CDR3 DNA: TGTGCCAGTAGAAGTCCCCCTAAGAACACCGGGGAGCTGTTTTTT
CDR3 protein: CASRSPPKNTGELFF
V gene: TRBV19
D gene: -
clone size: once
J gene: TRBJ2-2

CDR3 DNA: TGTGCCAGCTCACCAGCCGCACCGGGACTAGCGACAGATACGCAGTATTTT
CDR3 protein: CASSPAAPGLATDTQYF
V gene: TRBV18
D gene: TRBD2
clone size: many
J gene: TRBJ2-3